These 10 T cell receptor beta chains were sequenced from one sample in a study of T cells after yellow fever vaccination. Via MiXCR, TCRdb re-called the 5' RACE reads, giving one row per CDR3 protein. The table lists over 300,000 distinct CDR3 sequences, around 3.6% of them singletons. The sequencing here drew on PBMCs, taken on the day of the yellow fever booster vaccination. Receptor source: a man between 18 and 35 years old who received the YFV17D yellow fever vaccine.

This clonotype was detected a few times. The rearrangement links TRBV7-9 to TRBJ2-3; 10 nucleotides agree with TRBD2. J lost 1 base, V lost 9 bases, and 1 base had no gene match. This CDR3 region has 13 residues. Per germline, CDR1 SEHNR and CDR2 FQNEAQ (reference sequence). For the CDR3, the DNA is TGTGCCAGGGGGACTAGCGGCACAGATACGCAGTATTTT. It is translated as CARGTSGTDTQYF.

This clonotype was observed at least ten times. This chain's CDR3 is CATSDLGTLPANTGELFF. CDR3 nucleotide sequence: TGTGCCACCAGTGATTTGGGGACCCTCCCTGCGAACACCGGGGAGCTGTTTTTT. The chain recombines TRBV24-1 with TRBJ2-2; either TRBD1 or TRBD2 may fit D (5 bases each). This CDR3 spans 18 amino acids. The V gene lost 0 bases and the J gene lost 0 bases, with 13 bases spanning the gap. Germline loops: CDR1 KGHDR, CDR2 SFDVKD.

This clonotype was seen only a few times. The chain is built from TRBV9 and TRBJ2-3; 9 bases are a match to TRBD2. CDR3 size: 15 residues. Germline assignment: CDR1 SGDLS and CDR2 YYNGEE. V lost 4 bases, J lost 5 bases, and 8 bases stayed unmatched. The CDR3 here is CASSQRLAGLDTQYF. CDR3 in DNA: TGTGCCAGCAGCCAGAGGCTAGCGGGGCTAGATACGCAGTATTTT.

This clonotype was picked up many times. The rearrangement links TRBV4-3 to TRBJ2-5, with 10 positions matching TRBD2. CDR3 length: 16 amino acids. The J segment lost 5 bases and the V segment lost 0 bases, leaving 6 bases of the junction unmatched. Germline V CDR1 and CDR2: LGHNA, YSLEER. This CDR3 is CASSQESGGAGETQYF. The CDR3 DNA is TGCGCCAGCAGCCAAGAGAGCGGGGGGGCAGGGGAGACCCAGTACTTC.

This clonotype was counted many times. This rearrangement joins TRBV18 to TRBJ2-7; TRBD1 matches at 9 bases. The CDR3 length is 17 residues. The V and J ends lost 4 bases and 3 bases, in that order; junction bases with no gene match: 13. Looked up from germline, CDR1 is KGHSH and CDR2 is LQKENI. The CDR3 sequence is CASSLRVIGTGFYEQYF. The CDR3 bases are TGTGCCAGCTCACTCAGGGTAATCGGGACAGGGTTCTACGAGCAGTACTTC.

This chain uses TRBV7-2 with TRBJ2-3; D may be TRBD1 or TRBD2 (6 bases each). The CDR3 length is 15 residues. V gave up 10 bases and J gave up 2 bases, with 19 bases separating them. From germline, CDR1 is SGHTA and CDR2 FQGNSA. The CDR3 sequence: CAILPEGGNTDTQYF. For the CDR3, the DNA is TGTGCCATCCTACCGGAAGGGGGGAACACAGATACGCAGTATTTT.

This chain uses TRBV29-1 with TRBJ1-1; no reliable D call. Germline CDR1 is SQVTM and CDR2 is ANQGSEA. CDR3 length: 13 amino acids. Trimming left V 4 bases short and J 1 base short, with 10 bases between. CDR3 nucleotides: TGCAGCGTTGGTCGACTCTCGAACACTGAAGCTTTCTTT. It encodes CSVGRLSNTEAFF.

A few counts support this clonotype. The chain links TRBV2 to TRBJ2-1; no clear D gene. The germline CDR1 and CDR2 sequences are SNHLY and FYNNEI. V gave up 6 bases and J gave up 6 bases, with 12 bases separating them. The CDR3 covers 13 residues. CDR3 sequence reads: CASRGQVGNEQFF. Written as DNA, the CDR3 is TGTGCCAGCAGAGGGCAGGTCGGCAATGAGCAGTTCTTC.

This clonotype turned up a few times. The chain carries TRBV4-3 and TRBJ2-2; 8 positions agree with TRBD2. The germline gives CDR1 LGHNA, CDR2 YSLEER. Trimming at V came to 0 bases and at J to 4 bases, leaving 7 bases not matched to a gene. The CDR3 runs 17 residues. The CDR3 spells CASSQDLGGGVTGELFF. DNA of the CDR3: TGCGCCAGCAGCCAAGATCTCGGGGGGGGCGTCACCGGGGAGCTGTTTTTT.

This clonotype was picked up a small number of times. The V gene is TRBV4-3, the J gene TRBJ1-4; no clear D gene. CDR3 length equals 16 residues. Per germline, CDR1 LGHNA and CDR2 YSLEER. V was cut by 1 base and J by 3 bases, with 12 bases left in between. The CDR3 DNA follows: TGCGCCAGCAGCCAAGGACGGCCCGGGGCTAATGAAAAACTGTTTTTT. This codes for CASSQGRPGANEKLFF.